This entry concerns a single T cell receptor beta chain. The antigen remains unidentified. The CDR3 is 16 residues long. Per the germline V gene, CDR1 is MGHDK and CDR2 is SYGVNS. The sequenced template was cDNA made from the entire isolated RNA. Assay: immunoSEQ multiplex PCR; the TCRdb copy retains only in-frame clones and omits some. The repertoire holds about 300,000 clones, with 8% as singletons. These data belong to a study of beta chain features in type 1 diabetes. Study conclusions and caveats: The analysis here could not establish whether HLA type shapes TCRB rearrangement.

One heparinised draw, averaging roughly 0.12 L, was taken per donor. The TCR was taken from a woman younger than 35 in good health. Sequenced: central memory CD4+ T cells from blood. This sequence joins TRBV25-1 and TRBJ2-5; TRBD1 matches at 9 bases. The J call is uncertain, as TRBJ2-7 better fits the DNA end. Here the CDR3 reads CASSGAYRDRAHEQYF. The CDR3 region has the DNA TGTGCCAGCAGTGGGGCCTACCGGGACAGGGCCCACGAGCAGTACTTC.